Below are 18 T cell receptor beta chains sequenced from a single sample in a study of blood T cells in healthy people across ages. The authors ran a second PCR of about 6 to 11 cycles using a sample-barcoded 5' primer and a J-beta primer mix. From the 5' RACE reads, TCRdb called clonotypes with MiXCR, one entry per CDR3 protein. The repertoire has about 1.1 million distinct CDR3 sequences, roughly two fifths of them found once; the top ten carry about 12%. The sample was blood. All receptors derive from a man younger than 30 in good health.

The chain is built from TRBV20-1 and TRBJ1-5; 8 bases fit TRBD1. The junction had 4 bases not matched to a gene; V was cut back by 0 bases and J by 3 bases. The germline gives CDR1 DFQATT, CDR2 SNEGSKA (reference sequence). This CDR3 spans 15 amino acids. The DNA for the CDR3 is TGCAGTGCTAGAGATGAACAGGGGGTCAATCAGCCCCAGCATTTT. It codes for CSARDEQGVNQPQHF.

This clonotype was observed a few times. The chain links TRBV7-9 to TRBJ2-1; 9 nucleotides match TRBD1. The J segment lost 10 bases and the V segment lost 6 bases, leaving 16 bases of the junction unmatched. Germline assignment: CDR1 SEHNR and CDR2 FQNEAQ (reference sequence). The CDR3 spans 16 residues. The CDR3 spells CASSFDPGQGIREQFF. For the CDR3, the DNA is TGTGCCAGCAGTTTTGACCCGGGACAGGGAATCAGAGAGCAGTTCTTC.

This clonotype was recorded a few times. The chain has TRBV20-1 and TRBJ1-5; maybe TRBD1 (5 bases). This CDR3 region has 15 residues. The V end lost 0 bases, the J end lost 2 bases, and 11 bases lay between the germline ends. Germline assignment: CDR1 DFQATT and CDR2 SNEGSKA (reference sequence). The CDR3 bases are TGCAGTGCTAGAGACGGGCAGGGTGGCAATCAGCCCCAGCATTTT. This sequence encodes CSARDGQGGNQPQHF.

Remarks on this clonotype: An end of the junction does not agree with germline; a read error may underlie this. J is TRBJ2-3 and V is TRBV7-8; no firm D call. The CDR3 contains 11 residues. Germline CDR1 is SGHVS and CDR2 is FQNEAQ. The CDR3 region has the DNA TGTGCCAGCAGCTTAGCGCATACGCGGTATTTT. It yields the protein CASSLAHTRYF.

This clonotype was seen a handful of times. The chain is built from TRBV6-2 or TRBV6-3 and TRBJ2-7, with D perhaps being TRBD1 or TRBD2 (5 bases each). From germline, CDR1 is MNHEY and CDR2 SVGEGT. This CDR3 contains 13 residues. V was pared by 6 bases and J by 3 bases, with 12 bases between. The CDR3 is CASRMGPRYEQYF. CDR3 nucleotides: TGTGCCAGCAGGATGGGACCGCGCTACGAGCAGTACTTC.

This rearrangement joins TRBV7-2 to TRBJ2-2; D may be TRBD1 (5 bases). This CDR3 has 12 amino acids. Germline CDR1 SGHTA, CDR2 FQGNSA. The V end was cut by 5 bases, the J end by 9 bases, with 10 bases between. The CDR3: CASSQQARELFF. For the CDR3, the DNA is TGTGCCAGCAGCCAACAGGCCCGGGAGCTGTTTTTT.

V and J are TRBV6-1 and TRBJ2-5; 10 nucleotides match TRBD2. Germline lookup yields CDR1 MNHNS and CDR2 SASEGT. Trimming removed 6 bases from V and 4 bases from J; junction bases left unmatched: 2. The CDR3 consists of 13 residues. This CDR3 is CASRTSGLETQYF. In DNA, the CDR3 is TGTGCCAGCAGGACTAGCGGGTTAGAGACCCAGTACTTC.

This clonotype was observed many times. The chain couples TRBV7-2 to TRBJ1-5; D not resolved. Trimming left V 5 bases short and J 0 bases short, with 11 bases between. From germline, CDR1 is SGHTA and CDR2 FQGNSA. There are 15 residues in the CDR3. The CDR3, as DNA: TGTGCCAGCAGCCCGGACTTATATAGCAATCAGCCCCAGCATTTT. Amino acids: CASSPDLYSNQPQHF.

The gene calls are TRBV18 and TRBJ1-5; 9 bases align to TRBD1. The V gene end was trimmed by 5 bases and the J gene end by 5 bases; junction bases not matched to a gene: 7. This CDR3 spans 15 amino acids. CDR1 KGHSH and CDR2 LQKENI come from the germline V gene. CDR3 loop: CASSATGQGDQPQHF. The DNA of the CDR3 is TGTGCCAGCTCAGCAACGGGACAGGGAGATCAGCCCCAGCATTTT.

This sequence joins TRBV27 and TRBJ2-7; D remains unclear. The J call is doubtful: the DNA matches TRBJ2-5 better. CDR1 is MNHEY and CDR2 is SMNVEV in the germline V gene (reference sequence). There are 10 residues in the CDR3. The CDR3 spells CASNFPTQYF. Written as DNA, the CDR3 is TGTGCCAGCAACTTCCCGACCCAGTACTTC.

Only a few counts were recorded for this clonotype. The chain has TRBV6-6 and TRBJ1-5, with D uncertain. The CDR3 consists of 16 residues. The germline V gene encodes CDR1 MNHNY and CDR2 SVGAGI (reference sequence). V was shortened by 2 bases and J by 6 bases, with 17 bases between the two germline ends. Here the CDR3 DNA reads TGTGCCAGCAGTTACGGGGTAGGGTTAAGGATTCAGCCCCAGCATTTT. Translating gives CASSYGVGLRIQPQHF.

This chain uses TRBV7-2 with TRBJ1-2, with 8 positions matching TRBD1. V shed 7 bases and J 7 bases; nucleotides not matched to a gene: 5. Germline V gene sequence: CDR1 SGHTA, CDR2 FQGNSA. The CDR3 is 12 residues long. CDR3 DNA sequence: TGTGCCAGCACCTCGGACAGGGCTGGCTACACCTTC. Translating it yields CASTSDRAGYTF.

This chain uses TRBV9 with TRBJ2-2; a weak D match, TRBD1 (5 bases). This CDR3 is built from 16 residues. Germline V gene sequence: CDR1 SGDLS, CDR2 YYNGEE. Deletions cut 0 bases from V and 1 base from J, with 10 bases between. CDR3 protein: CASSVGWGENTGELFF. CDR3 bases: TGTGCCAGCAGCGTAGGTTGGGGCGAGAACACCGGGGAGCTGTTTTTT.

The chain uses TRBV30 and TRBJ1-2; D not resolved. The CDR3 contains 12 residues. CDR1 is GTSNPN, CDR2 SVGIG, per germline (reference sequence). V lost 1 base and J 0 bases, leaving 3 bases between the germline ends. The CDR3 bases are TGTGCCTGGAGTGAGGCTAACTATGGCTACACCTTC. It translates to CAWSEANYGYTF.

A few counts support this clonotype. V gene TRBV27 combines with J gene TRBJ1-5, with D possibly TRBD1 on 5 matching bases. Germline V gives CDR1 MNHEY, CDR2 SMNVEV (reference sequence). CDR3 length: 16 amino acids. V lost 6 bases and J lost 9, with 24 bases in between. The CDR3 sequence: CASSRHRDGHHGPQHF. Here the CDR3 DNA reads TGTGCCAGCAGCCGCCACCGGGACGGGCATCATGGGCCCCAGCATTTT.

The table lists this clonotype with a count of one. The V call is TRBV27, the J call TRBJ1-2; D not certain. Trimming left V 6 bases short and J 8 bases short, with 19 bases between. From germline, CDR1 is MNHEY and CDR2 SMNVEV (reference sequence). This CDR3 spans 14 amino acids. CDR3 nucleotides: TGTGCCAGCAGGATTAACAGAGCCGAAGGGGGCTACACCTTC. This codes for CASRINRAEGGYTF.

The genes are TRBV7-2 and TRBJ1-1; D might be TRBD1 (6 bases). CDR3 length: 15 amino acids. Germline V lookup: CDR1 SGHTA, CDR2 FQGNSA. Trimming pared 5 bases from V and 3 bases from J, leaving 16 bases between. The CDR3 loop reads CASSPPGGADTEAFF. CDR3 nucleotides: TGTGCCAGCAGCCCTCCTGGGGGGGCGGACACTGAAGCTTTCTTT.

The sample holds a few counts of this clonotype. The rearrangement uses TRBV9 and TRBJ1-5, with 7 nucleotides matching TRBD1. Germline V CDR1 and CDR2: SGDLS, YYNGEE. This CDR3 is built from 15 residues. With V trimmed by 4 bases and J by 4 bases, 8 bases remained unmatched. The CDR3 sequence: CASSRWGTENQPQHF. The DNA of the CDR3 is TGTGCCAGCAGCCGATGGGGGACAGAGAATCAGCCCCAGCATTTT.